This is a list of T cell receptor beta chains from one sample in a study of blood T cell repertoires in COVID-19. Repertoires were generated with immunoSEQ multiplex PCR, while TCRdb's copy carries only in-frame clones and drops some. This table holds about 370,000 clones, around 89% found once. The source material was PBMCs or T cells enriched from blood (not recorded which). The receptors were sampled from a man aged 18-30 years who had recovered from COVID-19. Each CDR3 is given with its conserved first and last residue. A D gene is named only where the DNA matches it firmly. Only part of the rows carry a size: once, few, many, or a class if the clone is expanded.

j_gene: TRBJ1-1
v_gene: TRBV7-9
abundance: NA
len: 19
d_gene: NA
CDR3aa: CASSLTPQQGFIMNTEAFF
CDR3nt: TGTGCCAGCAGCTTGACCCCGCAACAGGGTTTTATAATGAACACTGAAGCTTTCTTT

j_gene: TRBJ1-1
v_gene: TRBV4-1
abundance: few
len: 13
d_gene: TRBD1
CDR3aa: CASSQGQGTEAFF
CDR3nt: TGCGCCAGCAGCCAAGGACAGGGAACTGAAGCTTTCTTT

j_gene: TRBJ1-1
v_gene: TRBV3-1/TRBV3-2
abundance: NA
len: 17
d_gene: TRBD1
CDR3aa: CASSQDPWTGEITEAFF
CDR3nt: TGTGCCAGCAGCCAAGATCCTTGGACAGGGGAGATCACTGAAGCTTTCTTT

j_gene: TRBJ2-1
v_gene: TRBV15
abundance: NA
len: 16
d_gene: NA
CDR3aa: CATSRERDGSYNEQFF
CDR3nt: TGTGCCACCAGCAGAGAGCGGGATGGCTCCTACAATGAGCAGTTCTTC

j_gene: TRBJ1-1
v_gene: TRBV11-2
abundance: NA
len: 17
d_gene: TRBD1
CDR3aa: CASSLGRGQGARTEAFF
CDR3nt: TGTGCCAGCAGCTTAGGTCGGGGGCAGGGGGCGAGGACTGAAGCTTTCTTT

j_gene: TRBJ2-7
v_gene: TRBV21-1
abundance: once
len: 16
d_gene: NA
CDR3aa: CASSKGLEISSYEQYF
CDR3nt: TGTGCCAGCAGCAAAGGTCTGGAGATCAGCTCCTACGAGCAGTACTTC

j_gene: TRBJ1-2
v_gene: TRBV19
abundance: NA
len: 14
d_gene: NA
CDR3aa: CASSIVGQLYGYTF
CDR3nt: TGTGCCAGTAGTATTGTAGGACAGCTCTATGGCTACACCTTC

j_gene: TRBJ1-2
v_gene: TRBV24-1
abundance: NA
len: 15
d_gene: TRBD1
CDR3aa: CATSDSRTGMYGYTF
CDR3nt: TGTGCCACCAGTGATTCCAGGACAGGGATGTATGGCTACACCTTC

j_gene: TRBJ1-1
v_gene: TRBV11-2
abundance: once
len: 12
d_gene: NA
CDR3aa: CASSLGGGEAFF
CDR3nt: TGTGCCAGCAGCTTAGGAGGGGGAGAAGCTTTCTTT

j_gene: TRBJ2-5
v_gene: TRBV3-1/TRBV3-2
abundance: NA
len: 17
d_gene: TRBD2
CDR3aa: CASSPRKGLAGQETQYF
CDR3nt: TGTGCCAGCAGCCCCCGAAAGGGACTAGCGGGGCAAGAGACCCAGTACTTC

j_gene: TRBJ1-2
v_gene: TRBV25-1
abundance: NA
len: 15
d_gene: NA
CDR3aa: CASSESLIDSYGYTF
CDR3nt: TGTGCCAGCAGTGAATCCCTAATTGATTCCTATGGCTACACCTTC